The rows below give T cell receptor beta chains drawn from one sample of a study of control samples from healthy donors and cancer patients. Data came from immunoSEQ multiplex PCR; TCRdb stores just in-frame clones and leaves some out. The sample holds approximately 100,000 clones; 86% are singletons and the top ten take roughly 21%. The material sequenced was blood. These receptor sequences come from a man aged 25-40 years in good health. CDR3s leave out the opening cysteine and the closing phenylalanine or tryptophan. D genes are given only for firm matches.

d_call,j_call,v_call,cdr3_aa
.,TRBJ2-5,TRBV6-4,ASSMEGGNQETQY
TRBD2,TRBJ2-2,TRBV9,ASSVGRGDSNTGELF
.,TRBJ1-3,TRBV4-1,ASSQGGNGNTIY
.,TRBJ1-3,TRBV19,ASTTVHLSGNTIY
TRBD2,TRBJ2-2,TRBV30,AWSPTGGEVTGELF
.,TRBJ1-5,TRBV6-5,ASERAWGSDQPQH
TRBD1,TRBJ1-1,TRBV5-1,ASSPTRTGENGAF
.,TRBJ1-2,TRBV30,AWSVQQLYGYT
TRBD1,TRBJ2-4,TRBV6-6,ASSYPGQGGNIQY
.,TRBJ1-3,TRBV7-6,ASSSYLGEDSGNTIY
.,TRBJ1-2,TRBV5-6,ASSWTSTGNYGYT
TRBD1,TRBJ1-2,TRBV19,ASSIRRDRGRGYT
TRBD1,TRBJ2-1,TRBV10-1,AGDRDNEQF
.,TRBJ1-2,TRBV19,ASSIRSGVGYGYT
.,TRBJ1-5,TRBV12-3/TRBV12-4,ASSLNNQPQH
.,TRBJ1-3,TRBV7-2,ASSWRAGENTIY
.,TRBJ2-1,TRBV19,ASSIIGYNEQF
TRBD2,TRBJ2-1,TRBV7-3,ASSFSLAGYNEQF
TRBD1,TRBJ1-4,TRBV6-5,ASSYSRGTGTQKLF
TRBD1,TRBJ2-1,TRBV24-1,ATSDTTGTGSYNEQF
TRBD1,TRBJ1-1,TRBV30,AWGTAHTEAF
.,TRBJ1-1,TRBV12-5,ASGLTEDTEAF
.,TRBJ1-1,TRBV6-6,ASTRGTEAF
TRBD1,TRBJ1-5,TRBV7-9,ASTLRSLLGQANYSNQPQH
TRBD2,TRBJ2-3,TRBV5-1,ASSLGLAGADTQY
TRBD1,TRBJ1-2,TRBV24-1,ATMDRAYGYT
.,TRBJ2-3,TRBV27,ASSLGGSTDTQY
TRBD1,TRBJ1-2,TRBV5-6,ASSLPGQPYGYT
TRBD2,TRBJ2-3,TRBV5-1,ASSLELAGTADTQY
.,TRBJ2-7,TRBV9,ASSASADGTYEQY
.,TRBJ1-5,TRBV30,AWSGVTGQPQH
TRBD2,TRBJ2-2,TRBV5-1,ASSPPGTSGGNTGELF
TRBD2,TRBJ2-5,TRBV19,ASRSGGGQETQY
.,TRBJ2-1,TRBV7-9,ASSPEYNEQF
TRBD2,TRBJ2-2,TRBV29-1,SVDTPSGGAPGELF
TRBD1,TRBJ2-3,TRBV11-3,ASSLVGTGPTDTQY
.,TRBJ1-2,TRBV28,ASSLRQVGRYGYT
.,TRBJ1-4,TRBV10-3,AISRATNEKLF
.,TRBJ1-2,TRBV10-3,AINGHDYGYT
TRBD1,TRBJ1-3,TRBV19,ASSPGTGNGNTIY
TRBD2,TRBJ2-7,TRBV9,ASSVDTSGLYEQY
TRBD2,TRBJ2-5,TRBV5-1,ASSLGGGGAQETQY
.,TRBJ1-1,TRBV5-4,ASSRVRGPNTEAF
.,TRBJ1-3,TRBV4-1,ASRENEKPGNTIY
TRBD1,TRBJ1-2,TRBV5-1,ASSFGTGDYGYT
.,TRBJ2-2,TRBV7-9,ASSPQRGGQTGELF
TRBD2,TRBJ2-2,TRBV7-8,ASSLGTSGQGGELF
.,TRBJ2-7,TRBV7-9,ASSLAQLGRAYEQY
.,TRBJ2-2,TRBV18,ASSPLGTANTGELF
.,TRBJ1-2,TRBV2,ASSPARAGAYGYT
.,TRBJ2-4,TRBV5-4,ASSLGPGRGKNIQY
.,TRBJ1-2,TRBV6-5,ASRLRNGFYGYT
TRBD1,TRBJ1-2,TRBV24-1,ATSDETGLGYT
.,TRBJ2-1,TRBV1,TSSQERVRGGRNEQF
.,TRBJ1-2,TRBV21-1,ASSPRGGKANYGYT
TRBD1,TRBJ2-2,TRBV27,ASSLGTANTGELF
.,TRBJ1-1,TRBV10-3,AIRDIKGTEAF
TRBD1,TRBJ2-7,TRBV20-1,SAGTGGEQY
.,TRBJ1-1,TRBV6-5,AAWDRPNTEAF